This T cell receptor (beta chain) was captured by sequencing in a study of cytomegalovirus exposure and HLA in healthy donors. Researchers ran the PCR with 60 Vbeta and 13 Jbeta primers. The repertoire was sequenced with immunoSEQ multiplex PCR; TCRdb's copy has only in-frame clones and lacks some. The table shows 130,000 or so clones, with approximately 80% occurring only once. Study-level results: In vitro confirmation showed a few CMV-associated chains to be CMV antigen specific.

In the case of this clone: The antigen is not known.

CDR1 and CDR2 (germline): SQVTM, ANQGSEA. This CDR3 comprises 12 residues. The V gene lost 4 bases and the J gene lost 3 bases, with 9 bases spanning the gap. The origin of this receptor is a young woman in good health and CMV-seropositive. Input material: PBMCs. V usage is TRBV29-1 and J usage is TRBJ1-2; weak D call: TRBD1 (5 bases). The CDR3 region has the DNA TGCAGCGTTGTCGGGGGTTACTATGGCTACACCTTC. Its translation is CSVVGGYYGYTF.